The 17 T cell receptor beta chains presented below share a single source sample, sequenced in a study of CD8 T cells in Susac syndrome. An input of roughly 0.45 to 1 ug of RNA was subjected to reverse transcription using random hexamers. MiXCR was run by TCRdb on the immunoSEQ multiplex PCR reads, yielding one entry per CDR3 protein. The sample holds 150,000 to 160,000 distinct CDR3 sequences, around 96% seen once. Sequenced material: CD8+ T cells from PBMCs. The receptors here all came from a human donor with multiple sclerosis.

The rearrangement joins TRBV20-1 to TRBJ2-7; TRBD2 might be the D (5 bases). Between the trimmed V and J ends, which lost 3 bases and 7 bases, there was a span of 10 bases. This CDR3 is built from 11 residues. Germline CDR1 is DFQATT and CDR2 is SNEGSKA (reference sequence). This CDR3 reads CSARDSPEQYF. The CDR3 DNA reads as TGCAGTGCTAGGGACTCACCGGAGCAGTACTTC.

This clonotype appeared once. The rearrangement joins TRBV30 to TRBJ2-5; no definite D call. V lost 0 bases to trimming and J lost 1 base, with 6 bases between them. Germline V gives CDR1 GTSNPN, CDR2 SVGIG (reference sequence). This CDR3 is built from 13 residues. CDR3 nucleotide sequence: TGTGCCTGGAGTGTGGGCAGCCAAGAGACCCAGTACTTC. It encodes CAWSVGSQETQYF.

V and J are TRBV12-3 or TRBV12-4 and TRBJ1-1; D uncertain. V lost 5 bases and J 6 bases, leaving 16 bases between the germline ends. The length of the CDR3 is 14 residues. DNA for the CDR3: TGTGCCAGCAGTCGCGGTCCGGGTAGCGCTGAAGCTTTCTTT. Amino acid sequence: CASSRGPGSAEAFF.

This chain joins TRBV7-9 and TRBJ1-2, with 7 nucleotides matching TRBD1. The V segment lost 5 bases and the J segment 2 bases; nucleotides outside the gene matches: 2. This CDR3 is 13 amino acids long. In germline, CDR1 is SEHNR, CDR2 FQNEAQ (reference sequence). CDR3: CASSTGQNYGYTF. CDR3 nucleotides: TGTGCCAGCAGCACGGGACAGAACTATGGCTACACCTTC.

The chain uses TRBV27 and TRBJ2-1; D ambiguous. V lost 0 bases and J lost 3, with 6 bases in between. The CDR3 loop spans 14 amino acids. Germline lookup yields CDR1 MNHEY and CDR2 SMNVEV (reference sequence). The CDR3: CASSLSEFYNEQFF. CDR3 nucleotides: TGTGCCAGCAGTTTATCTGAATTCTACAATGAGCAGTTCTTC.

This clonotype has a single count. The V call is TRBV7-2, the J call TRBJ2-5; D unresolved. CDR1 and CDR2 (germline): SGHTA, FQGNSA. This CDR3 comprises 14 residues. Trimming stripped 5 bases from V and 0 bases from J, with 10 bases between. The CDR3 here is CASSPKRYQETQYF. DNA for the CDR3: TGTGCCAGCAGCCCCAAGCGATACCAAGAGACCCAGTACTTC.

A single count supports this clonotype. The chain combines TRBV30 with TRBJ2-3; D may be TRBD1 or TRBD2 (6 bases each). The germline V and J ends were trimmed by 3 bases and 0 bases, with 10 bases remaining between them. Germline assignment: CDR1 GTSNPN and CDR2 SVGIG (reference sequence). The CDR3 has 14 residues. The CDR3 DNA reads TGTGCCTGGAGCCTAGGGGGGAGCACAGATACGCAGTATTTT. It translates to CAWSLGGSTDTQYF.

This rearrangement joins TRBV27 to TRBJ1-2; D is uncertain. This CDR3 is 13 amino acids long. V was cut by 4 bases and J by 3 bases, with 9 bases left in between. In germline, CDR1 is MNHEY, CDR2 SMNVEV (reference sequence). CDR3 bases: TGTGCCAGCAGTTCCGCGGGTGACTATGGCTACACCTTC. Translating gives CASSSAGDYGYTF.

The V call is TRBV18, the J call TRBJ2-1; 9 nucleotides match TRBD2. This CDR3 spans 15 amino acids. Germline V gives CDR1 KGHSH, CDR2 LQKENI. With 5 bases clipped from V and 9 bases from J, the junction kept 11 bases outside the gene matches. The CDR3 region is CASSLSGGPAGEQFF. In DNA, the CDR3 is TGTGCCAGCTCATTAAGCGGGGGGCCGGCGGGTGAGCAGTTCTTC.

This rearrangement joins TRBV6-4 to TRBJ2-3; TRBD2 matches 8 bases. This CDR3 spans 17 amino acids. The ends lost 2 bases at V and 0 bases at J; junction bases unmatched: 7. Germline CDR1 is MRHNA and CDR2 is SNTAGT. The CDR3 sequence is CASSDRFSGASTDTQYF. CDR3 in DNA: TGTGCCAGCAGTGACCGGTTTAGCGGGGCTAGCACAGATACGCAGTATTTT.

The gene calls are TRBV6-2 or TRBV6-3 and TRBJ2-1; 12 positions match TRBD1. The CDR3 is 15 amino acids. Germline assignment: CDR1 MNHEY and CDR2 SVGEGT. Trimming at V came to 6 bases and at J to 9 bases, leaving 9 bases not matched to a gene. CDR3 bases: TGTGCCAGCAGGCCGCGGGACAGGGGGCCGGGTGAGCAGTTCTTC. It encodes CASRPRDRGPGEQFF.

This chain joins TRBV27 and TRBJ2-7, with 7 bases that match TRBD1. The trim removed 4 bases at V and 2 bases at J, leaving 2 bases unmatched. The CDR3 covers 13 residues. Germline-derived CDR1 and CDR2 are MNHEY and SMNVEV (reference sequence). As DNA, the CDR3 is TGTGCCAGCAGTTGGGACAGAACCTACGAGCAGTACTTC. Translating gives CASSWDRTYEQYF.

This clonotype has just one count. The V call is TRBV12-3 or TRBV12-4, the J call TRBJ2-3; TRBD2 is a possible D gene (6 bases). This CDR3 region has 14 residues. V lost 2 bases, J lost 3 bases, and 9 bases lay in between. In DNA form, the CDR3 reads TGTGCCAGCAGTTTACTCGGACTAACAGATACGCAGTATTTT. Its translation: CASSLLGLTDTQYF.

The chain has TRBV12-3 or TRBV12-4 and TRBJ1-5; 9 positions match TRBD1. The CDR3 has 15 residues. V was clipped by 6 bases and J by 4 bases; unmatched bases: 7. As DNA, the CDR3 is TGTGCCAGCAGAGGGACAGGGACGGGAAATCAGCCCCAGCATTTT. Encoded protein: CASRGTGTGNQPQHF.

This clonotype showed up just a few times. The rearrangement joins TRBV7-7 to TRBJ2-3; tentatively, D is TRBD1 or TRBD2 (5 bases each). The CDR3 is 15 amino acids. Between the trimmed V and J ends, which lost 1 base and 0 bases, there was a span of 8 bases. Germline V gene sequence: CDR1 SSHAT, CDR2 FNYEAQ (reference sequence). Here the CDR3 reads CASSLGRGSTDTQYF. Written as DNA, the CDR3 is TGTGCCAGCAGCTTAGGCCGGGGCAGCACAGATACGCAGTATTTT. The variable domain in full, completed from reference TRBV7-7 and TRBJ2-3, reads GAGVSQSPRYKVTKRGQDVTLRCDPISSHATLYWYQQALGQGPEFLTYFNYEAQPDKSGLPSDRFSAERPEGSISTLTIQRTEQRDSAMYRCASSLGRGSTDTQYFGPGTRLTVL.

This rearrangement joins TRBV7-2 to TRBJ2-1, with 7 bases that match TRBD2. J gave up 10 bases and V 4 bases, and 4 bases lay outside the gene matches. CDR1 is SGHTA, CDR2 FQGNSA, per germline. The CDR3 consists of 12 residues. CDR3 in amino acids: CASSWGREEQFF. The CDR3 DNA follows: TGTGCCAGCAGCTGGGGGAGGGAGGAGCAGTTCTTC.

The chain combines TRBV7-9 with TRBJ2-1; TRBD2 is a possible D gene (6 bases). Trimming removed 7 bases from V and 8 bases from J, with 24 bases in between. The CDR3 has 16 residues. Looked up from germline, CDR1 is SEHNR and CDR2 is FQNEAQ (reference sequence). The CDR3 spells CASTHRDSGTGDEQFF. CDR3 sequence (DNA): TGTGCCAGCACCCACCGGGACTCCGGGACCGGGGATGAGCAGTTCTTC.